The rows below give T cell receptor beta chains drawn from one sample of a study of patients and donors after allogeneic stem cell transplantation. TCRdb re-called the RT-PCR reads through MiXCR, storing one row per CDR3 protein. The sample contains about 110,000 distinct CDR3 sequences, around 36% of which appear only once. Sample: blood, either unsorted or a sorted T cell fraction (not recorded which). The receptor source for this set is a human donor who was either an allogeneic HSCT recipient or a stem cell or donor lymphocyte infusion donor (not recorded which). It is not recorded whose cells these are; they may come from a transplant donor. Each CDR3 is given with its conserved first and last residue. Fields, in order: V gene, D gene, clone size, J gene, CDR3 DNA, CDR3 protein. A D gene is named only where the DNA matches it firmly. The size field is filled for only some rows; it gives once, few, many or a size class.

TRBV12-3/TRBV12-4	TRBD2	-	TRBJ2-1	TGTGCCAGCAGTTCGGGGGGGAGAAGATACAATGAGCAGTTCTTC	CASSSGGRRYNEQFF
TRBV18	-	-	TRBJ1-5	TGTGCCAGCTCTCGTGGACGGGAAAATCAGCCCCAGCATTTT	CASSRGRENQPQHF
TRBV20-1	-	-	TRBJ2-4	TGCAGTGCTAGAGTAGATTTAGTGGGCAAAAACATTCAGTACTTC	CSARVDLVGKNIQYF
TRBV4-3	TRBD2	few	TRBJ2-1	TGCGCCAGCAGCAAGGGACTAGCGGGGGCCTCCTACAATGAGCAGTTCTTC	CASSKGLAGASYNEQFF
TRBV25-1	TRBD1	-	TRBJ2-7	TGTGCCAGCAGTGAACCCGACAGGGGCCCCTACGAGCAGTACTTC	CASSEPDRGPYEQYF
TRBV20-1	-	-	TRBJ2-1	TGCAGTGCTACCAGCGGCATACACAATGAGCAGTTCTTC	CSATSGIHNEQFF
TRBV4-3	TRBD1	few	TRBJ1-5	TGCGCCAGCAGCCTCGACAGGGCCAATCAGCCCCAGCATTTT	CASSLDRANQPQHF
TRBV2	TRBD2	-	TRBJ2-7	TGTGCCAGCAGTGACCCTAGCGGACCCTCCAGCGAGCAGTACTTC	CASSDPSGPSSEQYF
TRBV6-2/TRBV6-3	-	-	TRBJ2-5	TGTGCCAGCAGTTACTCCGGGACGGTCCAAGAGACCCAGTACTTC	CASSYSGTVQETQYF
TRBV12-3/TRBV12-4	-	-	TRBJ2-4	TGTGCCAGCAGTTTATCCCCAGGGGGAGGACCTGGGGTCAAAAACATTCAGTACTTC	CASSLSPGGGPGVKNIQYF
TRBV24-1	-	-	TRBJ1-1	TGTGCCACCAGTGACTGGGGGGGCTCAGCTTTCTTT	CATSDWGGSAFF
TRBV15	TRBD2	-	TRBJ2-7	TGTGCCACCAGCAGAGAAGCGGGACTCTACGAGCAGTACTTC	CATSREAGLYEQYF
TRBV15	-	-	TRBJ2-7	TGTGCCACCAGCAGCGGACAGCGAAATTACGAGCAGTACTTC	CATSSGQRNYEQYF
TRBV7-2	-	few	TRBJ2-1	TGTGCCAGCAGCTTAGCTTGGGGGGATGAGCAGTTCTTC	CASSLAWGDEQFF
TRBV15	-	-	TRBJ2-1	TGTGCCACCAGCCTGGGTTTGCTAACCTACAATGAGCAGTTCTTC	CATSLGLLTYNEQFF
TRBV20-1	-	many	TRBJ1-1	TGCAGCTTCAGTCCCTCGAACACTGAAGCTTTCTTT	CSFSPSNTEAFF
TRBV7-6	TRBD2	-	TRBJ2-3	TGTGCCAGCAGCCGGACTAGCGTAATCACAGATACGCAGTATTTT	CASSRTSVITDTQYF
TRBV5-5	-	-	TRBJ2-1	TGTGCCAGCAGCTTGGTACAGGGCATCTACAATGAGCAGTTCTTC	CASSLVQGIYNEQFF
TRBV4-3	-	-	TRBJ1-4	TGCGCCAGCAGCCAACCTGGGGGCGATGAAAAACTGTTTTTT	CASSQPGGDEKLFF
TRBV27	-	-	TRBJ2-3	TGTGCCAGCAGTTTGGGGACAAGAAATAAAGTTGGTACGCAGTATTTT	CASSLGTRNKVGTQYF
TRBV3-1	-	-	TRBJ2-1	TGTGCCAGCAGCCAAGATACGTGGATTTACAATGAGCAGTTCTTC	CASSQDTWIYNEQFF
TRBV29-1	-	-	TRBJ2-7	TGCAGCGTCCTCGGACGGGACTCCTACGAGCAGTACTTC	CSVLGRDSYEQYF
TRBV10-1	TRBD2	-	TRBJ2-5	TGCGCCAGCAGTGATGGGCTAGCGGGAGGAGAGACCCAGTACTTC	CASSDGLAGGETQYF
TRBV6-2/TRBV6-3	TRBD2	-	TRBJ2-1	TGTGCCAGCAGTTTGGGCTACTTGGGACTAGCGGGAGGAACCTACAATGAGCAGTTCTTC	CASSLGYLGLAGGTYNEQFF
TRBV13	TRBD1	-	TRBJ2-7	TGTGCCAGCAGCCACGAGGACAGGGACCACGAGCAGTACTTC	CASSHEDRDHEQYF
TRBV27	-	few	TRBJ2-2	TGTGCCAGCAGTTACGGCCCGAACACCGGGGAGCTGTTTTTT	CASSYGPNTGELFF
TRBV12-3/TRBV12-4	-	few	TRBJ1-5	TGTGCCAGCAGTTTAGCAGGAACGGTGGGGCAGCCCCAGCATTTT	CASSLAGTVGQPQHF
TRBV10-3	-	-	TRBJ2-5	TGTGCCATCCAGCCACTCCGGGGAGAGACCCAGTACTTC	CAIQPLRGETQYF
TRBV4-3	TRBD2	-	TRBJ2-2	TGCGCCAGCAGCCATTATATAGCGGGAGGGCCTCTGTCCGGGGAGCTGTTTTTT	CASSHYIAGGPLSGELFF
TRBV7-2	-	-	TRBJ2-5	TGTGCCAGCAGCTTAGGAGGGGCGGGAAAATACCAAGAGACCCAGTACTTC	CASSLGGAGKYQETQYF
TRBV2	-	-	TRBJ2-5	TGTGCCAGCAGTGAAGGGGGAGAGACCCAGTACTTC	CASSEGGETQYF
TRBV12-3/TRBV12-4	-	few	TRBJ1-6	TGTGCCAGCACCTTCGACAGGTCCTATAATTCACCCCTCCACTTT	CASTFDRSYNSPLHF
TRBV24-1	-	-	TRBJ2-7	TGTGCCACCGGGGACTCCTACGAGCAGTACTTC	CATGDSYEQYF
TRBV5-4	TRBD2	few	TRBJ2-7	TGTGCCAGCAGCTTGGAGCCTAGCGGGAGGTCCGAGCAGTACTTC	CASSLEPSGRSEQYF
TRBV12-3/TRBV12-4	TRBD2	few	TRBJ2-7	TGTGCCAGCAGTCCCCTCTTCGGGGGAGGGGTAGGCGAGCAGTACTTC	CASSPLFGGGVGEQYF
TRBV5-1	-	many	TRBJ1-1	TGCGCCAGCAGCTTAACAAGGAACACTGAAGCTTTCTTT	CASSLTRNTEAFF
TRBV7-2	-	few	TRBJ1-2	TGTGCCAGCAGCTTAGGGAACAGTTTTTTTAACTATGGCTACACCTTC	CASSLGNSFFNYGYTF
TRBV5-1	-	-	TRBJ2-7	TGCGCCAGCAGCTTGGCCGGACTCTCAACCTACGAGCAGTACTTC	CASSLAGLSTYEQYF
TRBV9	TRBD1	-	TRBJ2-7	TGTGCCTCCGAGCGACAGGGGACCTACGAGCAGTACTTC	CASERQGTYEQYF
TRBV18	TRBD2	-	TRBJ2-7	TGTGCCAGTCCGGGCCTAGCGGGAGGCTACGAGCAGTACTTC	CASPGLAGGYEQYF
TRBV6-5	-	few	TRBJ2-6	TGTGCCAGCAGTTACTCCGGACTGGCCTCTGGGGCCAACGTCCTGACTTTC	CASSYSGLASGANVLTF
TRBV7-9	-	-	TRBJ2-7	TGTGCCAGCAGCCCCCAAAACCAGTTTCCGGAGCAGTACTTC	CASSPQNQFPEQYF
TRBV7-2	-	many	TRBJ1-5	TGTGCCAGCAGCTTAGAAGGGTATAGCAATCAGCCCCAGCATTTT	CASSLEGYSNQPQHF
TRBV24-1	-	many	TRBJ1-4	TGTGCCACCAGTGACCGGACGTTGCCTGCAACTAATGAAAAACTGTTTTTT	CATSDRTLPATNEKLFF
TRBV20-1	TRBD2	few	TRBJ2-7	TGCAGTGCTAGCGGGAGGGCCGACTACGAGCAGTACTTC	CSASGRADYEQYF
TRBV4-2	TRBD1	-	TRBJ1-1	TGTGCCAGCAGCCACGCCGGGACAGGGAACACTGAAGCTTTCTTT	CASSHAGTGNTEAFF
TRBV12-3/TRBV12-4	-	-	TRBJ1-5	TGTGCCAGCAGTTTTTCAGGCAATCAGCCCCAGCATTTT	CASSFSGNQPQHF
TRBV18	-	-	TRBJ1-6	TGTGCCAGCTCACCACGGAAGGTCAATAATTCACCCCTCCACTTT	CASSPRKVNNSPLHF